This T cell receptor (beta chain) was sequenced during a study of shared clonotypes between healthy human individuals. Overall study: For every donor, three CD4 naive, three CD4 memory, two CD8 naive and one CD8 memory plates were used.

Data came from immunoSEQ multiplex PCR; TCRdb stores just in-frame clones and leaves some out. Of roughly 2.1 million clones in the sample, about 92% are singletons; the top ten hold 1.5% to 2%. It was CD45RO-negative cells, positively selected for CCR7, that made up naive CD8 cells, with terminally differentiated effector memory CD45RA+ cells excluded. Concerning this clone: Antigen: not known.

With 5 bases clipped from V and 1 base from J, the junction kept 9 bases outside the gene matches. From germline, CDR1 is SGHAT and CDR2 FQNNGV. The CDR3 consists of 16 residues. General observations from the study: Rarefaction revealed incomplete sorted-subset sequencing despite large depth.

Material: naive CD8+ T cells from PBMCs. The chain links TRBV11-2 to TRBJ2-5; 8 bases fit TRBD1. This sequence originates from a man between 18 and 35 years old in good health. Some clones in this sample may be carry-over from other donors' samples. CDR3 amino acids: CASSLGQGGSQETQYF. In DNA form, the CDR3 reads TGTGCCAGCAGCCTCGGACAGGGTGGGTCCCAAGAGACCCAGTACTTC.